A selection of T cell receptor beta chains follows, all from one sample in a study of CD8+ T cells in alopecia areata. Sequencing used immunoSEQ multiplex PCR; TCRdb keeps in-frame clones, though not all of them. The sample records over 150,000 clones, 60% being singletons. Sequencing used CD4+ T cells sorted from blood, obtained at week 24, from a patient treated with tofacitinib. Source of these receptors: a human donor with alopecia areata. Both conserved end residues are part of each CDR3. A D gene is named only where the DNA matches it firmly. Rows may omit the clone size; those that give it use once, few, many or a size class.

CDR3 length,D gene,V gene,clone size,J gene,CDR3 DNA,CDR3 protein
15,-,TRBV6-1,few,TRBJ1-5,TGTGCCAGCAGACAGCACTACACCAGCAATCAGCCCCAGCATTTT,CASRQHYTSNQPQHF
13,-,TRBV30,-,TRBJ2-3,TGTGCCTGGAGTGTACGCACTACAGATACGCAGTATTTT,CAWSVRTTDTQYF
14,TRBD2,TRBV30,once,TRBJ2-4,TGTGCCTGCGTCTTCAGCGGGGTCAAAAACATTCAGTACTTC,CACVFSGVKNIQYF
12,-,TRBV2,-,TRBJ2-1,TGTGCCAGCAGTGAAAGGACTTACCACCAGTTCTTC,CASSERTYHQFF
14,-,TRBV29-1,-,TRBJ1-4,TGCAGCGTTGAAGAAAGGACAACTAATGAAAAACTGTTTTTT,CSVEERTTNEKLFF
17,TRBD2,TRBV7-9,-,TRBJ2-1,TGTGCCAGCAGCCAAGATAAGGGGAGGGGAGCAAACAATGAGCAGTTCTTC,CASSQDKGRGANNEQFF
15,TRBD2,TRBV5-4,-,TRBJ2-3,TGTGCCAGCATCCCGGGGGGACCTAGCACAGATACGCAGTATTTT,CASIPGGPSTDTQYF
13,-,TRBV27,-,TRBJ2-7,TGTGCCAGCAGTTTGGGCCCTTGGTACGAGCAGTACTTC,CASSLGPWYEQYF
13,-,TRBV29-1,-,TRBJ2-1,TGCAGCGCGAGCGGGACAGCCTACAATGAGCAGTTCTTC,CSASGTAYNEQFF
22,-,TRBV21-1,-,TRBJ2-3,TGTGCCAGCAGACCGACAGGGAAAGGCTGGGTACAAGAGGATACTAGCACAGATACGCAGTATTTT,CASRPTGKGWVQEDTSTDTQYF
15,TRBD1,TRBV27,-,TRBJ2-5,TGTGCCAGCAGTTTCAGGAACAGGGGCGAGGAGACCCAGTACTTC,CASSFRNRGEETQYF
13,TRBD2,TRBV29-1,-,TRBJ2-7,TGCAGCGTTAGCTGGGGAGGGTCCTACGAGCAGTACTTC,CSVSWGGSYEQYF
14,TRBD1,TRBV7-9,-,TRBJ1-2,TGTGCCAGCAGCTTTGGCGGACAGGGCGATGGCTACACCTTC,CASSFGGQGDGYTF
14,-,TRBV29-1,few,TRBJ2-5,TGCAGCGTTGCCCCGGCAGGATACCAAGAGACCCAGTACTTC,CSVAPAGYQETQYF
17,TRBD2,TRBV4-1,-,TRBJ2-3,TGCGCCAGCAGCCAAGAACAACTAGCGGGGGGCACAGATACGCAGTATTTT,CASSQEQLAGGTDTQYF
16,-,TRBV4-2,-,TRBJ2-5,TGTGCCAGCAGCCAAGTAGGCCTGGCAGGGTGGGAGACCCAGTACTTC,CASSQVGLAGWETQYF
13,-,TRBV11-2,once,TRBJ2-5,TGTGCCAGCAGCTTTGGGACTCAAGAGACCCAGTACTTC,CASSFGTQETQYF
12,-,TRBV19,-,TRBJ2-7,TGTGCCAGTAGTCCCCGTTCTGAAGAGCAGTACTTC,CASSPRSEEQYF
14,-,TRBV27,-,TRBJ1-5,TGTGCCAGCAGTTTTGGCCAAGGCAATCAGCCCCAGCATTTT,CASSFGQGNQPQHF
15,-,TRBV10-3,-,TRBJ2-5,TGTGCCATCAGCGCCGTAGAACAGGGTTCGGAGACCCAGTACTTC,CAISAVEQGSETQYF
8,-,TRBV20-1,-,TRBJ2-7,TGCAGTGGCTACGAGCAGTACTTC,CSGYEQYF
14,TRBD1,TRBV10-3,-,TRBJ2-7,TGTGCCATCACCTCGGGACAGTCCACCTACGAGCAGTACTTC,CAITSGQSTYEQYF
14,-,TRBV2,-,TRBJ2-7,TGTGCCAGCAGTGAACAGGAGAGCTCCTACGAGCAGTACTTC,CASSEQESSYEQYF
14,-,TRBV30,-,TRBJ2-2,TGTGCCTGGAGGACGGGAACGAACACCGGGGAGCTGTTTTTT,CAWRTGTNTGELFF
16,TRBD2,TRBV27,few,TRBJ2-1,TGTGCCAGCAGTTTAGTAATGAGCGGGGGCCCGCTTGAGCAGTTCTTC,CASSLVMSGGPLEQFF
13,-,TRBV6-5,-,TRBJ1-1,TGTGCCAGCAATCATGAAGCGGACACTGAAGCTTTCTTT,CASNHEADTEAFF
17,TRBD2,TRBV19,few,TRBJ2-7,TGTGCCAGTAGTATCGGGACTAGCGGGGCCACTCCCTACGAGCAGTACTTC,CASSIGTSGATPYEQYF
16,-,TRBV7-9,few,TRBJ2-7,TGTGCCAGCAGCCGACGAGGAGGGCACAGCTCCTACGAGCAGTACTTC,CASSRRGGHSSYEQYF
14,TRBD1,TRBV5-1,-,TRBJ2-7,TGCGCCAGCAGCTTGGTGGGACAGAATGTCGAGCAGTACTTC,CASSLVGQNVEQYF
15,-,TRBV18,-,TRBJ2-5,TGTGCCAGCTCAACTGGATACGGTGGCCAAGAGACCCAGTACTTC,CASSTGYGGQETQYF
15,-,TRBV30,-,TRBJ1-1,TGTGCCTGGAGTGTTCTAGAGGGGCAGAACACTGAAGCTTTCTTT,CAWSVLEGQNTEAFF
14,-,TRBV30,-,TRBJ2-2,TGTGCCTGGAGAGTGGGGGGCGTTACCGGGGAGCTGTTTTTT,CAWRVGGVTGELFF
13,-,TRBV29-1,-,TRBJ2-3,TGCAGCGTTGATGGGGCGGTGCCCGATACGCAGTATTTT,CSVDGAVPDTQYF
16,-,TRBV4-2,-,TRBJ1-2,TGTGCCAGCAGCCAAGAACCACATAGGCTAGGCTATGGCTACACCTTC,CASSQEPHRLGYGYTF
13,TRBD1,TRBV29-1,-,TRBJ1-2,TGCAGCGGTGGGACAGGGCCCCGCTATGGCTACACCTTC,CSGGTGPRYGYTF
12,-,TRBV7-8,few,TRBJ2-1,TGTGCCAGCAGCCATTCCAGGGGCGAGCAGTTCTTC,CASSHSRGEQFF
16,-,TRBV25-1,-,TRBJ2-7,TGTGCCAGCAGTACCTACCTAGGGGGGAGCTCCTACGAGCAGTACTTC,CASSTYLGGSSYEQYF
13,-,TRBV2,-,TRBJ2-3,TGTGCCAGCAGTTGGGACATCACAGATACGCAGTATTTT,CASSWDITDTQYF
11,-,TRBV30,-,TRBJ2-2,TGTGCCTGGACCGGGGCCGGGGAGCTGTTTTTT,CAWTGAGELFF
15,-,TRBV6-5,-,TRBJ1-1,TGTGCCAGCAGTTACGGCGGCCGAAAGAACACTGAAGCTTTCTTT,CASSYGGRKNTEAFF
12,-,TRBV30,few,TRBJ1-5,TGTGCCTGGAGTGGGCAGGGTCAGCCCCAGCATTTT,CAWSGQGQPQHF
15,-,TRBV7-9,-,TRBJ1-4,TGTGCCAGCAGCAGACAGCATGCAACTAATGAAAAACTGTTTTTT,CASSRQHATNEKLFF
13,-,TRBV29-1,-,TRBJ1-2,TGCAGCGTTGTATCGCAGACCGACTATGGCTACACCTTC,CSVVSQTDYGYTF
15,-,TRBV7-2,-,TRBJ1-1,TGTGCCAGCAGCCTAAATGGACAGCCCGCGGTGGGAGCTTTCTTT,CASSLNGQPAVGAFF
11,-,TRBV29-1,-,TRBJ2-7,TGCAGCGTTGAGGCTGACTACGAGCAGTACTTC,CSVEADYEQYF
12,-,TRBV30,-,TRBJ1-3,TGTGCCTGGAGTTTTAGGGGAAACACCATATATTTT,CAWSFRGNTIYF
18,TRBD2,TRBV2,-,TRBJ2-3,TGTGCCAGCACGGACATGAAGACTAGCGGGGGGTCGACAGATACGCAGTATTTT,CASTDMKTSGGSTDTQYF
14,-,TRBV18,-,TRBJ2-5,TGTGCCAGCTCACCACCGTGGGCTGTAGAGACCCAGTACTTC,CASSPPWAVETQYF